Shown below are 12 T cell receptor beta chains from a single sample sequenced in a study of blood T cell repertoires in COVID-19 (TCRdb year 2020). Receptor libraries were prepared by the immunoSEQ multiplex PCR assay. TCRdb mirrors the immuneACCESS table, restricted to in-frame sequences. Some clones are absent from its copies; in checked studies, under half trace to an unresolved V gene, and the reason for the others is unknown. For this sample there are 65,000 to 85,000 clones; under 80% appear just once. Clones ranked in the top ten supply approximately 15% of the sample. Sequencing was done on a sample of peripheral blood. The receptor set was obtained from a human donor in a cohort sampled during active COVID-19.

The V and J genes are TRBV6-5 and TRBJ2-1, with no clear D. This CDR3 comprises 15 residues. Per germline, CDR1 MNHEY and CDR2 SVGAGI. V was shortened by 6 bases and J by 3 bases, with 15 bases between the two germline ends. CDR3 in DNA: TGTGCCAGCAGGACTCTGGCGAAACGCTACAATGAGCAGTTCTTC. This encodes CASRTLAKRYNEQFF.

Many counts were recorded for this clone. The V and J genes are TRBV7-2 and TRBJ2-1; the match to TRBD2 covers 15 bases. Germline CDR1 SGHTA, CDR2 FQGNSA. The V segment lost 6 bases and the J segment 14 bases; nucleotides outside the gene matches: 8. The CDR3 contains 14 residues. CDR3 amino acids: CASREGLAGGWKFF. For the CDR3, the DNA is TGTGCCAGCAGGGAGGGACTAGCGGGAGGTTGGAAGTTCTTC.

The chain is built from TRBV7-9 and TRBJ1-2; no clear D. CDR3 length equals 15 residues. The V end was cut by 1 base, the J end by 3 bases, with 12 bases between. Per the germline V gene, CDR1 is SEHNR and CDR2 is FQNEAQ (reference sequence). The CDR3 nucleotides are TGTGCCAGCAGCTTAGGAGCGGCAGGCCACTATGGCTACACCTTC. This sequence encodes CASSLGAAGHYGYTF.

The CDR3 protein is CSVGGAGNEKLFF. In DNA, the CDR3 is TGCAGCGTTGGCGGGGCGGGTAATGAAAAACTGTTTTTT. The rearrangement links TRBV29-1 to TRBJ1-4; TRBD1 might be the D (5 bases). Trimming took off 4 bases at V and 4 bases at J, with 10 bases between the two ends. Germline CDR1 reads SQVTM; CDR2 reads ANQGSEA. This CDR3 has 13 amino acids.

V gene TRBV6-1 combines with J gene TRBJ1-3, with D perhaps matching TRBD1 (5 bases). V lost 4 bases, J lost 0 bases, and 13 bases lay in between. The CDR3 is 16 residues long. Germline-derived CDR1 and CDR2 are MNHNS and SASEGT. The DNA of the CDR3 is TGTGCCAGCAGTGGACGACGGGGGAACTCTGGAAACACCATATATTTT. Its translation is CASSGRRGNSGNTIYF.

This rearrangement joins TRBV3-1 (or the pseudogene TRBV3-2) to TRBJ1-5; D gene ambiguous. The germline V and J ends were trimmed by 1 base and 6 bases, with 4 bases remaining between them. Germline V CDR1 and CDR2: LGHDT, YNNKEL (reference sequence). The CDR3 contains 12 residues. The chain's CDR3 is CASSQGAQPQHF. The DNA for the CDR3 is TGTGCCAGCAGCCAAGGAGCTCAGCCCCAGCATTTT.

V usage is TRBV5-1 and J usage is TRBJ1-3; maybe TRBD1 (5 bases). The CDR3 length is 15 residues. Germline CDR1 SGHRS, CDR2 YFSETQ. V lost 4 bases, J lost 8 bases, and 19 bases lay in between. The CDR3 spells CASSLGTTKGDTIYF. CDR3 sequence (DNA): TGCGCCAGCAGCCTCGGGACTACGAAAGGGGACACCATATATTTT.

The chain links TRBV6-2 or TRBV6-3 to TRBJ1-4; D call uncertain. CDR3 length: 17 amino acids. The V gene lost 0 bases and the J gene lost 4 bases, with 15 bases spanning the gap. The germline gives CDR1 MNHEY, CDR2 SVGEGT. As DNA, the CDR3 is TGTGCCAGCAGTTACTCGACATCCCAGAGAGTTAATGAAAAACTGTTTTTT. Protein product: CASSYSTSQRVNEKLFF.

The J gene is TRBJ1-4, the V gene TRBV28; D is ambiguous. The CDR3 spans 19 residues. Germline values: CDR1 MDHEN, CDR2 SYDVKM. Trimming left V 2 bases short and J 0 bases short, with 19 bases between. The CDR3 nucleotides read TGTGCCAGCAGTTTAAAAAGGAAGCGGGATCACCCAACTAATGAAAAACTGTTTTTT. Its translation: CASSLKRKRDHPTNEKLFF.

The chain is built from TRBV14 and TRBJ2-7; 9 bases are a match to TRBD2. The trim removed 3 bases at V and 4 bases at J, leaving 10 bases unmatched. CDR3 length: 16 amino acids. CDR1 is SGHDN and CDR2 is FVKESK in the germline V gene. CDR3 DNA sequence: TGTGCCAGCAGCCAGTTTGGTCCGCGGGGGGGATACGAGCAGTACTTC. Translation: CASSQFGPRGGYEQYF.

The CDR3 bases are TGCGCCAGCAGCCAGCTACAGGGGGGGAAAAATTTTAACTATGGCTACACCTTC. It codes for CASSQLQGGKNFNYGYTF. The chain carries TRBV4-1 and TRBJ1-2; 8 bases map to TRBD1. Germline CDR1 and CDR2: MGHRA and YSYEKL. Trimming removed 3 bases from V and 1 base from J; junction bases left unmatched: 13. The CDR3 length is 18 residues.

The table lists this clone with a few counts. The rearrangement joins TRBV12-3 or TRBV12-4 to TRBJ1-2; no clear D. This CDR3 contains 13 residues. The germline V and J ends were trimmed by 5 bases and 3 bases, with 10 bases remaining between them. In nucleotides, the CDR3 is TGTGCCAGCAGTCCGACACCTCACTATGGCTACACCTTC. Protein: CASSPTPHYGYTF.